This T cell receptor beta chain was identified during a study of blood T cell repertoires in COVID-19. Background on the study: Collection of acute and convalescent COVID-19 samples took place in the United States, Italy and Spain.

Trimming removed 0 bases at V and 6 bases at J, with 12 bases between. This CDR3 has 15 residues. Germline-derived CDR1 and CDR2 are LGHNA and YNFKEQ. Authors' data handling: It was from reference gene primer amplification that nucleated cell counts were estimated. Clones were read by immunoSEQ multiplex PCR, and TCRdb kept only the in-frame ones, dropping some. Clone size and the V and J calls come from that table; the DNA yielded D and trimming. The table records 250,000 to 350,000 clones, 75% to 95% of them present only once. The chain links TRBV4-2 to TRBJ1-3, with no clear D. The sequenced sample was peripheral blood. This clonotype was obtained from a woman aged 25 to 45 with COVID-19, enrolled during active disease. The CDR3 nucleotides read TGTGCCAGCAGCCAAGAGGAGAGAATACTAAACACCATATATTTT. Protein product: CASSQEERILNTIYF.